This T cell receptor (beta chain) was retrieved from a study of early T cells in non-severe SARS-CoV-2 infection. Study results and caveats: VDJdb matches were skewed toward anti-spike CD8 T cell responses.

Individual cDNA molecules received unique molecular identifiers during library preparation. MiXCR, run by TCRdb on the 5' RACE reads, gives a single entry per CDR3 protein. The sample has approximately 84,000 distinct CDR3 sequences; less than 15% are singletons. The germline V gene has CDR1 SGHAT and CDR2 FQNNGV. Unmatched junction bases numbered 8, after V lost 5 bases and J lost 8 bases. The CDR3 extends over 13 amino acids. This clonotype showed up just a few times. What it recognizes is unknown. This TCR derives from an adult who was a healthcare worker with PCR-confirmed SARS-CoV-2 infection or an uninfected control (not recorded which). This rearrangement joins TRBV11-2 to TRBJ1-2; 7 nucleotides match TRBD1. Sequencing input: whole blood. CDR3 loop: CASSRGTAGGYTF. The CDR3 DNA follows: TGTGCCAGCAGCCGCGGGACAGCGGGCGGCTACACCTTC.